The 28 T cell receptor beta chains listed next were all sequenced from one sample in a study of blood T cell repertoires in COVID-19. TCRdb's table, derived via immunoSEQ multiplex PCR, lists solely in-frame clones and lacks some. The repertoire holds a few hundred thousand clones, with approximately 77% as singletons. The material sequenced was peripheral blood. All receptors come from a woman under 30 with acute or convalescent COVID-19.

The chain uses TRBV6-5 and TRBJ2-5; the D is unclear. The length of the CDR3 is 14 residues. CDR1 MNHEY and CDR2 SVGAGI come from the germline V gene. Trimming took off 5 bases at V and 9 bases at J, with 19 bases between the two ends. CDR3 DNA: TGTGCCAGCAGTCCGTCCCCAATGGTCGCGCCCCAGTACTTC. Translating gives CASSPSPMVAPQYF.

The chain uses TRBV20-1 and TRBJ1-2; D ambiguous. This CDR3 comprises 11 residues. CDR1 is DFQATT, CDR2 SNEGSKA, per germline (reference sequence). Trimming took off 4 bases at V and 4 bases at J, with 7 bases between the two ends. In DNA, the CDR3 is TGCAGTGCTACCTCCGGCTATGGCTACACCTTC. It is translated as CSATSGYGYTF.

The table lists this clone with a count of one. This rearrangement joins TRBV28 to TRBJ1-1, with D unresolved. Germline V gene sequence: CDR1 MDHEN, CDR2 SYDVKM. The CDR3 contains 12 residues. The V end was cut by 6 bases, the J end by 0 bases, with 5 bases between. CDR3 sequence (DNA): TGTGCCAGCAGGCGGTTGAACACTGAAGCTTTCTTT. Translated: CASRRLNTEAFF.

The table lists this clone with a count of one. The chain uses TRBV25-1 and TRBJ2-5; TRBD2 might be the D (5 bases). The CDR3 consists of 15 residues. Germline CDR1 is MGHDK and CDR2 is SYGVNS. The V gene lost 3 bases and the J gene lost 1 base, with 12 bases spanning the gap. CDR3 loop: CASSDGGSRQETQYF. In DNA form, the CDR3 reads TGTGCCAGCAGTGACGGCGGGTCCCGCCAAGAGACCCAGTACTTC. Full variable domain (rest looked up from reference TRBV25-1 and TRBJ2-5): EADIYQTPRYLVIGTGKKITLECSQTMGHDKMYWYQQDPGMELHLIHYSYGVNSTEKGDLSSESTVSRIRTEHFPLTLESARPSHTSQYLCASSDGGSRQETQYFGPGTRLLVL.

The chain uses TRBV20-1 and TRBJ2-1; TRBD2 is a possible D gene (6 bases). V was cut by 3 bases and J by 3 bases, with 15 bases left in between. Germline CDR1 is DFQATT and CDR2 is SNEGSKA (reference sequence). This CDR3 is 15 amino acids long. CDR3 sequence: CSASPFLASYNEQFF. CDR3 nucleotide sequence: TGCAGTGCTAGTCCGTTTCTAGCGAGCTACAATGAGCAGTTCTTC.

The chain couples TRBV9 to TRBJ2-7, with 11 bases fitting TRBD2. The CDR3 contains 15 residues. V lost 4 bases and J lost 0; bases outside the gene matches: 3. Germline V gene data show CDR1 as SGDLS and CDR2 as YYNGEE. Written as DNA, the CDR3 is TGTGCCAGCAGCCCGGGACTAGCGGCCTCCTACGAGCAGTACTTC. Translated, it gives CASSPGLAASYEQYF.

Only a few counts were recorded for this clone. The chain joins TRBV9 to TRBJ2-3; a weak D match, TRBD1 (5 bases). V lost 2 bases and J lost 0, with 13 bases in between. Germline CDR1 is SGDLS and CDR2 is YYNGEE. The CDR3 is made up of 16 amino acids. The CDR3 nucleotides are TGTGCCAGCAGCGTGCCCAGGGCGGCGAGCACAGATACGCAGTATTTT. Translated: CASSVPRAASTDTQYF.

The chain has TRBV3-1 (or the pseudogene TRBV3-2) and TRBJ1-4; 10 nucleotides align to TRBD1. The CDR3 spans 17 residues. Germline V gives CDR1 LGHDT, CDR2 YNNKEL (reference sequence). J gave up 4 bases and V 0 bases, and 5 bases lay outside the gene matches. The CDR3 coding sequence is TGTGCCAGCAGCCAAGATCGTGGGACAGGGGTTAATGAAAAACTGTTTTTT. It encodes CASSQDRGTGVNEKLFF.

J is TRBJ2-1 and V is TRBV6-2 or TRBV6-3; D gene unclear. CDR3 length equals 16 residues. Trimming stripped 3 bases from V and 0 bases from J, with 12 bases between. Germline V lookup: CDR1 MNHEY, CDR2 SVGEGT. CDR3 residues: CASSYIGDRSYNEQFF. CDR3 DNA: TGTGCCAGCAGTTATATTGGAGATCGCTCCTACAATGAGCAGTTCTTC.

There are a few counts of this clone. The CDR3 loop reads CASSIGLVAGDTQYF. DNA of the CDR3: TGTGCCAGTAGTATAGGATTGGTAGCGGGCGATACGCAGTATTTT. The V call is TRBV19, the J call TRBJ2-3, with 7 bases lining up with TRBD2. Germline CDR1 LNHDA, CDR2 SQIVND (reference sequence). This CDR3 is 15 amino acids long. After removal of 1 base from V and 6 bases from J, the junction contained 7 bases not matched to a gene.

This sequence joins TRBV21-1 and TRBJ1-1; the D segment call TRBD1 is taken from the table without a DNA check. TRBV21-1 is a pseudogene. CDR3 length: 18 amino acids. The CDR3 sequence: CASSKDSDAGGPKTEAFF. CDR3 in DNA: TGTGCCAGCAGCAAAGACTCAGATGCAGGGGGTCCGAAAACTGAAGCTTTCTTT.

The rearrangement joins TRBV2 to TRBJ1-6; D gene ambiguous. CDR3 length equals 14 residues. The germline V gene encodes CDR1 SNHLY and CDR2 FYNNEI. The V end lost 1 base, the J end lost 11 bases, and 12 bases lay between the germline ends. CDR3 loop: CASSEDAGPAPLHF. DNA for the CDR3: TGTGCCAGCAGTGAAGACGCGGGTCCGGCACCCCTCCACTTT.

The CDR3, as DNA: TGTGCCAGCAGTGCCCCAGGGGAGCCCCTCATTATGAACACTGAAGCTTTCTTT. Its protein is CASSAPGEPLIMNTEAFF. This chain uses TRBV6-4 with TRBJ1-1; weak D call: TRBD1 (6 bases). Germline-derived CDR1 and CDR2 are MRHNA and SNTAGT. V lost 4 bases, J lost 0 bases, and 21 bases lay in between. The CDR3 length is 18 residues.

The CDR3, as DNA: TGTGCCAGCAGCTCCTTATGGCAGGGGTTCTACGAGCAGTACTTC. It codes for CASSSLWQGFYEQYF. The chain joins TRBV7-9 to TRBJ2-7, with D possibly TRBD1 on 6 matching bases. Trimming pared 4 bases from V and 3 bases from J, leaving 16 bases between. The germline V gene has CDR1 SEHNR and CDR2 FQNEAQ (reference sequence). The CDR3 length is 15 residues.

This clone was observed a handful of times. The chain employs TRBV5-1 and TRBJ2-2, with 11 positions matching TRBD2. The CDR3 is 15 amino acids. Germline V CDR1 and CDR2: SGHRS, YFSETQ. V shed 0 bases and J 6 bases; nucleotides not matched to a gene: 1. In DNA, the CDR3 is TGCGCCAGCAGCTTGGTGGGACTAGCGGCCGGGGAGCTGTTTTTT. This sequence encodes CASSLVGLAAGELFF.

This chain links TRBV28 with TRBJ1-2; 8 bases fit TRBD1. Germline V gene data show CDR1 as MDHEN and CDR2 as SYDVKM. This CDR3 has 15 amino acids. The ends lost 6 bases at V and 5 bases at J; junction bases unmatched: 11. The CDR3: CASRRVGQGWYGYTF. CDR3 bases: TGTGCCAGCAGGAGGGTAGGACAGGGTTGGTATGGCTACACCTTC.

The CDR3 DNA is TGCGCCAGCAGTCTTCACAGCCATGGCTACACCTTC. Translated, it gives CASSLHSHGYTF. The genes are TRBV23-1 and TRBJ1-2; unclear D gene. TRBV23-1 is noted as an ORF with a role that remains uncertain. This CDR3 is built from 12 residues. Trimming cost V 4 bases and J 6 bases, with 9 bases left between them.

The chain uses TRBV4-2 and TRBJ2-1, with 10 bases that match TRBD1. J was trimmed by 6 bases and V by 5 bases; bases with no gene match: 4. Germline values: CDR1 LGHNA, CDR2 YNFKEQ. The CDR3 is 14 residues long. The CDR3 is CASSIRDRGNEQFF. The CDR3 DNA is TGTGCCAGCAGCATCCGGGACAGGGGCAATGAGCAGTTCTTC.

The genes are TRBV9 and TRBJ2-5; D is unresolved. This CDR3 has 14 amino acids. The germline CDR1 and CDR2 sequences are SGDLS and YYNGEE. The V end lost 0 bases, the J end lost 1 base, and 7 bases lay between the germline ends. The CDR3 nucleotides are TGTGCCAGCAGCGTAGATCGCAGCCAAGAGACCCAGTACTTC. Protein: CASSVDRSQETQYF.

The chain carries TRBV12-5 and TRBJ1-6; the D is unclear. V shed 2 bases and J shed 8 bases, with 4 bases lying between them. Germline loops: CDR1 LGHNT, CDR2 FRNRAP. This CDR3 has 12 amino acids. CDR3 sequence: CASGLLDSPLHF. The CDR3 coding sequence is TGTGCTAGTGGTTTGTTAGATTCACCCCTCCACTTT.

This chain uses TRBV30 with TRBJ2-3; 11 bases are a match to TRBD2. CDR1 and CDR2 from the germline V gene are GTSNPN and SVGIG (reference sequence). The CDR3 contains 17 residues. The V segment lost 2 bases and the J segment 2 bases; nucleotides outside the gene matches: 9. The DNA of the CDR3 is TGTGCCTGGAGTAAACCGGGACTAGCGGCCTCCACAGATACGCAGTATTTT. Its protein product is CAWSKPGLAASTDTQYF.

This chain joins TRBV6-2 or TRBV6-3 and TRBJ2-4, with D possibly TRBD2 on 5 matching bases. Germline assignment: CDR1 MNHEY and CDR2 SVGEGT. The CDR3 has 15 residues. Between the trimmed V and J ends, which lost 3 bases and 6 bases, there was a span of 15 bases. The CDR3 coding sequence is TGTGCCAGCAGTTATATCCTAGCCGGTACAAACATTCAGTACTTC. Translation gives CASSYILAGTNIQYF.

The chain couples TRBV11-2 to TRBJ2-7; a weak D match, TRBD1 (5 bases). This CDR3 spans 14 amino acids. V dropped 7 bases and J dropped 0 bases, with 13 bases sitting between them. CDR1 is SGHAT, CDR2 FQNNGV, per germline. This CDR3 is CASTTVRDSYEQYF. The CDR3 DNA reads TGTGCCAGCACCACCGTCAGGGACTCCTACGAGCAGTACTTC.

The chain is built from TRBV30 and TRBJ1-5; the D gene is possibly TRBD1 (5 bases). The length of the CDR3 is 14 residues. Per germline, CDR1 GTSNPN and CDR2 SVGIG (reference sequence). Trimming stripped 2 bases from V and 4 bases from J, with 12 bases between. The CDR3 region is CAWSPVAGNQPQHF. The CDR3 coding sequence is TGTGCCTGGAGTCCAGTGGCAGGGAATCAGCCCCAGCATTTT.

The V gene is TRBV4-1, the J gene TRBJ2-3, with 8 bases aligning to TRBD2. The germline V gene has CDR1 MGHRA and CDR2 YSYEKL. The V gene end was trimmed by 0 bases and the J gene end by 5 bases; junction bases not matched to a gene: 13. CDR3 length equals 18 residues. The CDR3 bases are TGCGCCAGCAGCCAAGATCGAACCGGGAGGGCTAAGGTAGATACGCAGTATTTT. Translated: CASSQDRTGRAKVDTQYF.

CDR3 coding DNA: TGTGCCTGGAGTTACAGCGGGAGCACCTACAATGAGCAGTTCTTC. Translation gives CAWSYSGSTYNEQFF. The V gene is TRBV30, the J gene TRBJ2-1; 8 positions match TRBD2. The length of the CDR3 is 15 residues. V trimming: 2 bases; J trimming: 2 bases; junction bases outside the gene matches: 5. Germline V gives CDR1 GTSNPN, CDR2 SVGIG (reference sequence).

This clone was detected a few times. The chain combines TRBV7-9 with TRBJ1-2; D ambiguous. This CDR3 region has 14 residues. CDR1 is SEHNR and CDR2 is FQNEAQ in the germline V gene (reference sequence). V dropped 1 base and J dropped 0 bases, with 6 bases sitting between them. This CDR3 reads CASSLGSANYGYTF. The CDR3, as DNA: TGTGCCAGCAGCTTAGGATCAGCTAACTATGGCTACACCTTC.

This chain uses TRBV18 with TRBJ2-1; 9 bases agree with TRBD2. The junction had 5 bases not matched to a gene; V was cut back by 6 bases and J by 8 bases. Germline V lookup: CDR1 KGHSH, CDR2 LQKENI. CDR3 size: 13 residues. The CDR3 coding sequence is TGTGCCAGCTCGTTTACTAGCGGGTATGAGCAGTTCTTC. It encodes CASSFTSGYEQFF.